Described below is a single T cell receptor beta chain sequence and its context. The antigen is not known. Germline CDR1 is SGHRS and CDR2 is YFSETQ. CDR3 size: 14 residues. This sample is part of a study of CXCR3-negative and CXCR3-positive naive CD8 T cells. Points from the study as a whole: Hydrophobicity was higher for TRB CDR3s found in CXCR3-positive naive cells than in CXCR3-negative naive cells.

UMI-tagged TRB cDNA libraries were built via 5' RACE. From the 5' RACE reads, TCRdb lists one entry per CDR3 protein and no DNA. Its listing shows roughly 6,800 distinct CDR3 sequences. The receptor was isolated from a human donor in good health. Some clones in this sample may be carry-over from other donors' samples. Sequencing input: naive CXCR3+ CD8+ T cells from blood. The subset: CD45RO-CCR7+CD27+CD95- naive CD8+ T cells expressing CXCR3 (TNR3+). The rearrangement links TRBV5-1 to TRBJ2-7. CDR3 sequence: CASSPEAYSYEQYF.